One and the same sample provided the 9 T cell receptor beta chains below, sequenced in a study of T cells in localized non-small cell lung cancer. Using immunoSEQ multiplex PCR, the repertoire was profiled, and TCRdb retains in-frame clones only, with some absent. This sample carries 55,000 or so clones, around 81% of them seen once, and the ten largest clones take about 4.5%. The material was PBMCs, obtained before any cancer treatment. These TCRs come from a woman between 40 and 69 years old with stage II lung adenocarcinoma.

The chain couples TRBV5-5 to TRBJ1-1; D might be TRBD1 (6 bases). The germline V and J ends were trimmed by 4 bases and 5 bases, with 21 bases remaining between them. The CDR3 totals 16 residues. Germline CDR1 SGHKS, CDR2 YYEKEE (reference sequence). The CDR3 sequence is CASSRIEGTTNTEAFF. DNA for the CDR3: TGTGCCAGCAGCCGTATTGAGGGGACAACTAATACTGAAGCTTTCTTT.

The chain recombines TRBV10-2 with TRBJ2-7; a possible D gene is TRBD1 (6 bases). This CDR3 contains 17 residues. Trimming left V 8 bases short and J 0 bases short, with 23 bases between. Germline V gene lookup returns CDR1 WSHSY and CDR2 SAAADI. The CDR3 DNA is TGCGCCAGCTCCTGGGGGCCCGCGGGCGGAAGCTCCTACGAGCAGTACTTC. Its translation is CASSWGPAGGSSYEQYF.

The chain links TRBV19 to TRBJ2-7; possibly TRBD1 for D (5 bases). Germline lookup yields CDR1 LNHDA and CDR2 SQIVND (reference sequence). Trimming took 3 bases from V and 2 from J, leaving 20 bases between them. The CDR3 sequence is 17 residues long. The CDR3 spells CASSIVLIRQPAYEQYF. The CDR3 bases are TGTGCCAGTAGTATTGTCCTTATCCGACAGCCAGCCTACGAGCAGTACTTC.

This clone was recorded once. CDR3 DNA: TGCGCCAGCAGCTTTGGCAGGGCAAACACTGAAGCTTTCTTT. Its translation is CASSFGRANTEAFF. V gene TRBV5-1 combines with J gene TRBJ1-1; tentative D call: TRBD1 (5 bases). The germline CDR1 and CDR2 sequences are SGHRS and YFSETQ. Trimming stripped 2 bases from V and 2 bases from J, with 10 bases between. This CDR3 has 14 residues.

This clone was recorded once. V usage is TRBV29-1 and J usage is TRBJ1-1, with D hard to call. The germline V gene has CDR1 SQVTM and CDR2 ANQGSEA. Trimming removed 7 bases at V and 4 bases at J, with 16 bases between. This CDR3 has 13 amino acids. The CDR3 nucleotides are TGCAGCGCTAGCCCCTGGGGTGGCACTGAAGCTTTCTTT. This codes for CSASPWGGTEAFF.

This clone appeared a single time. This chain's CDR3 is CASSVRLAGAYNEQFF. CDR3 DNA: TGTGCCAGCAGCGTGCGACTAGCGGGCGCCTACAATGAGCAGTTCTTC. This chain links TRBV14 with TRBJ2-1; 10 nucleotides align to TRBD2. The CDR3 contains 16 residues. Looked up from germline, CDR1 is SGHDN and CDR2 is FVKESK. Trimming removed 5 bases from V and 2 bases from J; junction bases left unmatched: 6.

The chain uses TRBV10-3 and TRBJ1-6; a weak D match, TRBD1 (6 bases). This CDR3 has 14 amino acids. Trimming left V 4 bases short and J 7 bases short, with 11 bases between. Germline CDR1 is ENHRY and CDR2 is SYGVKD. The CDR3 reads CAISGQQGNSPLHF. The CDR3, as DNA: TGTGCCATCAGTGGCCAACAGGGCAATTCACCCCTCCACTTT.

The chain carries TRBV18 and TRBJ2-3; D is uncertain. CDR1 and CDR2 from the germline V gene are KGHSH and LQKENI. The CDR3 length is 12 residues. Trimming shortened V by 5 bases and J by 9 bases, and 12 bases separated the two germline ends. CDR3 nucleotide sequence: TGTGCCAGCTCAGCCGCCGAGACCACGCAGTATTTT. This gives the protein CASSAAETTQYF.

A few counts support this clone. This chain connects TRBV25-1 to TRBJ2-2; the D call may be TRBD1 or TRBD2 (5 bases each). CDR3 length: 15 amino acids. Looked up from germline, CDR1 is MGHDK and CDR2 is SYGVNS. V dropped 6 bases and J dropped 6 bases, with 17 bases sitting between them. DNA for the CDR3: TGTGCCAGCAGGGTCGAGAGGGGAAGGGCCGGGGAGCTGTTTTTT. Its protein is CASRVERGRAGELFF.